This TCR beta chain is drawn from a study of shared clonotypes between healthy human individuals. Study observations and caveats: Relative to clonotypes present in all four donors, those not shared had lower generation probabilities. Estimated richness was generally greater in naive than memory subsets.

V was pared by 2 bases and J by 5 bases, with 14 bases between. The CDR3 runs to 15 residues. Per the germline V gene, CDR1 is MDHEN and CDR2 is SYDVKM. Points on this clone: Its antigen remains unknown.

The deep-level immunoSEQ assay was used. Assay: immunoSEQ multiplex PCR; the TCRdb copy retains only in-frame clones and omits some. The top ten clones hold 0.095% to 0.13% of a sample with around 640,000 clones, approximately 96% of them seen once. CD45RO-negative, CCR7-positively selected cells formed the naive CD8 fraction, excluding terminally differentiated effector memory CD45RA+ cells. V is TRBV28 and J is TRBJ2-3, with D tentatively TRBD2 (5 bases). The origin of this receptor is a woman in her twenties or thirties in good health. The sample was naive CD8+ T cells sorted from blood. The CDR3 here is CASSLRTGYRDTQYF. In nucleotides, the CDR3 is TGTGCCAGCAGTTTAAGGACGGGATATAGAGATACGCAGTATTTT.